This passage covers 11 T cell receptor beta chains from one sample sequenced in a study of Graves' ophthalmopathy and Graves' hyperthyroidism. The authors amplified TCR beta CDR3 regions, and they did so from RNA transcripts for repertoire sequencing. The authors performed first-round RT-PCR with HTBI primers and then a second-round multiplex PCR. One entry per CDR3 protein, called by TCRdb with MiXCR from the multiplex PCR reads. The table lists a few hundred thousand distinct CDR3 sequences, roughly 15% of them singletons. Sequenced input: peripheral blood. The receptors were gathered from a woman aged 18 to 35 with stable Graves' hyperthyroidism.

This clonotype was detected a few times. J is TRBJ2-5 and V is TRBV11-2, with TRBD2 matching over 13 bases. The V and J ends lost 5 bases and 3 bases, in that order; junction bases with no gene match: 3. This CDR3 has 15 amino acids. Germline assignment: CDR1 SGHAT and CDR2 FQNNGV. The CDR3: CASSLGTSGKETQYF. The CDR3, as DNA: TGTGCCAGCAGCCTTGGGACTAGCGGGAAAGAGACCCAGTACTTC.

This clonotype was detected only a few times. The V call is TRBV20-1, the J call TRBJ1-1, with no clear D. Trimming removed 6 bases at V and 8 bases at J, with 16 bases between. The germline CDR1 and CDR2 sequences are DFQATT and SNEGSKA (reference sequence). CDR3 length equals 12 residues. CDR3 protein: CSARPLGYEAFF. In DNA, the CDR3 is TGCAGTGCCCGTCCCCTTGGATACGAAGCTTTCTTT.

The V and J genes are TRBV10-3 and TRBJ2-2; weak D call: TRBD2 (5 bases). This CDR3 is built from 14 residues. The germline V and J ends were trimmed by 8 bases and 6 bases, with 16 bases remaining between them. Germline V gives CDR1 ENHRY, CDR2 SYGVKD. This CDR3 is CAIQNTGNAGELFF. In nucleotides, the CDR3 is TGTGCCATCCAAAATACGGGGAATGCCGGGGAGCTGTTTTTT.

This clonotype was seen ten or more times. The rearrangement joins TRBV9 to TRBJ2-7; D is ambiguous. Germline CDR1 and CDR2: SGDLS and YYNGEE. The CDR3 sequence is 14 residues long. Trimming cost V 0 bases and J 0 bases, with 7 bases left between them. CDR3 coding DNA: TGTGCCAGCAGCGTAGGTTCCGACTCCTACGAGCAGTACTTC. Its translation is CASSVGSDSYEQYF.

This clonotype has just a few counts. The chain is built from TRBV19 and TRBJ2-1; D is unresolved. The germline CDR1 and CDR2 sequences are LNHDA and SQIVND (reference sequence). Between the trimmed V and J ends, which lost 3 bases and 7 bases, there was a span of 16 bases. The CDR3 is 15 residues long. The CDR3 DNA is TGTGCCAGTAGTATGGTCTGGGGATCCCAAAATGAGCAGTTCTTC. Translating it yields CASSMVWGSQNEQFF.

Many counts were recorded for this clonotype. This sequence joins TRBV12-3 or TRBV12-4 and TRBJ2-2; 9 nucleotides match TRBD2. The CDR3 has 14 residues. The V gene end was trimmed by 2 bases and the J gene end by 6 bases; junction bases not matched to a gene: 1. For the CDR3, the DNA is TGTGCCAGCAGTTTACAGCGGGGGGCCGGGGAGCTGTTTTTT. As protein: CASSLQRGAGELFF.

CDR3 amino acids: CASSSDPGVAGTTEQYF. CDR3 sequence (DNA): TGTGCCAGCAGTTCCGATCCAGGGGTTGCGGGCACTACCGAGCAGTACTTC. The chain links TRBV2 to TRBJ2-7, with a weak D call TRBD1 (6 bases). V lost 5 bases to trimming and J lost 6 bases, with 26 bases between them. The CDR3 has 17 amino acids. CDR1 SNHLY and CDR2 FYNNEI come from the germline V gene.

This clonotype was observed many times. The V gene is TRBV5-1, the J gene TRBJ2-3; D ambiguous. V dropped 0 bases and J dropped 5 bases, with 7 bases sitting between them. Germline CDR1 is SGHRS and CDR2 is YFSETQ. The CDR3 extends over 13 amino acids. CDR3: CASSLALVDTQYF. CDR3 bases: TGCGCCAGCAGCTTGGCCCTAGTAGATACGCAGTATTTT.

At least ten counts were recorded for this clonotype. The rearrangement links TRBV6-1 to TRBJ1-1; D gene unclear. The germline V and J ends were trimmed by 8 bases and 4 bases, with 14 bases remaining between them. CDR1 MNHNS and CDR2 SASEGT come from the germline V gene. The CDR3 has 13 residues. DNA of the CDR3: TGTGCCAGCTGTCGGACCGTGGGCACTGAAGCTTTCTTT. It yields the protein CASCRTVGTEAFF.

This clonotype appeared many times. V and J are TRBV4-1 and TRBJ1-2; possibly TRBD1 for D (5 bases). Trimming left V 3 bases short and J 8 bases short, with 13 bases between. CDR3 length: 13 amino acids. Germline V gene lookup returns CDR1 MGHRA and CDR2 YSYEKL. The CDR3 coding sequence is TGCGCCAGCAGCCACCTCAGGGCTGGCGGCTACACCTTC. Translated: CASSHLRAGGYTF.

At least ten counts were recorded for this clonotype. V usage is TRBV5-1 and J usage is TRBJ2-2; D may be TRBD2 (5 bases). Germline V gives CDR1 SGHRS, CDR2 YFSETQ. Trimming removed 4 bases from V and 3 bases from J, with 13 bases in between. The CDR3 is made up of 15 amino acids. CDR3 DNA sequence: TGCGCCAGCAGCCCCAGACGGGAATACACCGGGGAGCTGTTTTTT. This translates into CASSPRREYTGELFF.